One and the same sample provided the 11 T cell receptor beta chains below, sequenced in a study of T cell responses to AZD1222 COVID-19 vaccine. Clones were sequenced by immunoSEQ multiplex PCR, and TCRdb holds only the in-frame ones, with some missing. The table records 95,000 to 150,000 clones, roughly 88% of them present only once. Sample: peripheral blood, taken on day 0 of AZD1222 vaccination. The receptor set was obtained from an adult in good health.

The CDR3 region is CASSLGGEGTEAFF. The CDR3 DNA reads as TGCGCCAGCAGCCTGGGCGGGGAGGGCACTGAAGCTTTCTTT. The V and J genes are TRBV5-1 and TRBJ1-1; D is ambiguous. The CDR3 totals 14 residues. The germline V and J ends were trimmed by 4 bases and 4 bases, with 14 bases remaining between them. Germline V lookup: CDR1 SGHRS, CDR2 YFSETQ.

The chain couples TRBV18 to TRBJ2-5, with D unresolved. The CDR3 consists of 15 residues. Germline-derived CDR1 and CDR2 are KGHSH and LQKENI. Trimming took off 1 base at V and 0 bases at J, with 9 bases between the two ends. The CDR3 DNA reads as TGTGCCAGCTCACCACTTGGGCAGAACCAAGAGACCCAGTACTTC. It specifies CASSPLGQNQETQYF.

This rearrangement joins TRBV6-2 or TRBV6-3 to TRBJ2-7, with a weak D call TRBD1 (6 bases). Germline V CDR1 and CDR2: MNHEY, SVGEGT. CDR3 length equals 12 residues. Trimming removed 5 bases at V and 4 bases at J, with 9 bases between. For the CDR3, the DNA is TGTGCCAGCAGTAGGACAGTTTACGAGCAGTACTTC. It translates to CASSRTVYEQYF.

The chain joins TRBV6-5 to TRBJ1-1, with 7 bases aligning to TRBD1. Germline lookup yields CDR1 MNHEY and CDR2 SVGAGI. V shed 6 bases and J 1 base; nucleotides not matched to a gene: 5. The CDR3 has 14 residues. CDR3 DNA: TGTGCCAGCAGCTTCGACAGGGCGAACACTGAAGCTTTCTTT. This encodes CASSFDRANTEAFF.

The chain is built from TRBV4-2 and TRBJ1-1; the match to TRBD1 covers 9 bases. The CDR3 contains 15 residues. Trimming took 3 bases from V and 0 from J; bases not matched to a gene: 2. Germline-derived CDR1 and CDR2 are LGHNA and YNFKEQ. Here the CDR3 DNA reads TGTGCCAGCAGCCATGACAGGGGGATGAACACTGAAGCTTTCTTT. Its protein is CASSHDRGMNTEAFF.

V and J are TRBV2 and TRBJ2-7; the match to TRBD1 covers 7 bases. The CDR3 consists of 14 residues. Per germline, CDR1 SNHLY and CDR2 FYNNEI. V trimming: 3 bases; J trimming: 7 bases; junction bases outside the gene matches: 9. CDR3: CASSEGTARGEQYF. As DNA, the CDR3 is TGTGCCAGCAGTGAGGGGACAGCAAGGGGGGAGCAGTACTTC.

This chain connects TRBV7-2 to TRBJ2-3; possible D gene TRBD2, 6 bases. The V end lost 5 bases, the J end lost 1 base, and 10 bases lay between the germline ends. There are 14 residues in the CDR3. Germline V lookup: CDR1 SGHTA, CDR2 FQGNSA. As DNA, the CDR3 is TGTGCCAGCAGCGCCGTAGCGGGCACAGATACGCAGTATTTT. Residues: CASSAVAGTDTQYF.

The chain uses TRBV5-1 and TRBJ1-4; D not certain. The germline V gene has CDR1 SGHRS and CDR2 YFSETQ. The CDR3 totals 15 residues. V was shortened by 0 bases and J by 8 bases, with 14 bases between the two germline ends. DNA for the CDR3: TGCGCCAGCAGCTTGGCCGACACCGGCGGAGAAAAACTGTTTTTT. This encodes CASSLADTGGEKLFF.

The genes are TRBV5-1 and TRBJ2-7; 10 nucleotides agree with TRBD1. Looked up from germline, CDR1 is SGHRS and CDR2 is YFSETQ. V gave up 4 bases and J gave up 5 bases; unmatched junction bases: 3. The CDR3 runs 13 residues. CDR3 loop: CASSLGQGDEQYF. The CDR3 DNA reads as TGCGCCAGCAGCCTAGGACAGGGGGACGAGCAGTACTTC.

The chain combines TRBV5-1 with TRBJ1-6, with 10 bases that match TRBD1. The CDR3 is 14 amino acids. J gave up 8 bases and V 3 bases, and 2 bases lay outside the gene matches. CDR1 is SGHRS, CDR2 YFSETQ, per germline. The CDR3 region is CASSSTGGDSPLHF. CDR3 DNA sequence: TGCGCCAGCAGCTCGACAGGGGGCGATTCACCCCTCCACTTT.

Details on this clone: Other DNA sequences within the sample encode an identical CDR3. The chain recombines TRBV5-1 with TRBJ2-3; the D gene could be TRBD1 or TRBD2 (5 bases each). Trimming cost V 0 bases and J 1 base, with 6 bases left between them. The CDR3 extends over 14 amino acids. From germline, CDR1 is SGHRS and CDR2 YFSETQ. The CDR3 DNA reads TGCGCCAGCAGCTTGGGAGGGGGCACAGATACGCAGTATTTT. This gives the protein CASSLGGGTDTQYF.